This is a list of T cell receptor beta chains from one sample in a study of blood T cells in healthy people across ages. Each CDR3 protein is one row after TCRdb ran MiXCR on the 5' RACE reads. The data hold roughly 800,000 distinct CDR3 sequences, with around a quarter observed a single time. These same data were also listed under a study on T cells of mothers and their children.

The sequenced sample consisted of blood. Every receptor here comes from a boy aged 5 to 17 in good health. Each CDR3 is given with its conserved first and last residue. Each record gives: CDR3 protein, CDR3 DNA, D gene, clone size, V gene, J gene. A D gene is named only where the DNA matches it firmly. Where a row states a size, it is once, few, many or the class of an expanded clone; other rows omit it.

CDR3: CASSVSGSSYNEQFF
DNA: TGTGCCAGCAGCGTCAGCGGGAGCTCCTACAATGAGCAGTTCTTC
D: TRBD2
size: -
V: TRBV9
J: TRBJ2-1

CDR3: CAISTGGVNTEAFF
DNA: TGTGCCATCAGTACAGGGGGCGTGAACACTGAAGCTTTCTTT
D: TRBD1
size: many
V: TRBV10-3
J: TRBJ1-1

CDR3: CASSPTRFPETQYF
DNA: TGTGCCAGCAGCCCGACTAGGTTCCCAGAGACCCAGTACTTC
D: -
size: -
V: TRBV7-9
J: TRBJ2-5

CDR3: CASSSRRSNEKLFF
DNA: TGTGCCAGCAGCTCCCGGCGATCTAATGAAAAACTGTTTTTT
D: -
size: many
V: TRBV7-8
J: TRBJ1-4

CDR3: CASTGFEKLFF
DNA: TGTGCCAGCACGGGGTTTGAAAAACTGTTTTTT
D: -
size: -
V: TRBV6-5
J: TRBJ1-4

CDR3: CASSLQATLQETQYF
DNA: TGTGCCAGCAGTTTGCAGGCCACCCTTCAAGAGACCCAGTACTTC
D: -
size: -
V: TRBV12-3/TRBV12-4
J: TRBJ2-5

CDR3: CASSQGTRGYEQYF
DNA: TGTGCCAGCAGCCAAGGGACTAGGGGCTACGAGCAGTACTTC
D: TRBD2
size: few
V: TRBV4-2
J: TRBJ2-7

CDR3: CASSSGQSNYEQYF
DNA: TGTGCCAGCAGCTCGGGACAGAGCAACTACGAGCAGTACTTC
D: TRBD1
size: few
V: TRBV13
J: TRBJ2-7

CDR3: CSARGWGRQETQYF
DNA: TGCAGTGCCCGCGGATGGGGGAGACAAGAGACCCAGTACTTC
D: -
size: many
V: TRBV20-1
J: TRBJ2-5

CDR3: CASSLTSGRSRGSYNEQFF
DNA: TGTGCCAGCAGCCTGACTAGCGGGAGGTCACGAGGGTCCTACAATGAGCAGTTCTTC
D: TRBD2
size: few
V: TRBV7-3
J: TRBJ2-1

CDR3: CASSFGRKSTDTQYF
DNA: TGTGCCAGCAGTTTCGGCAGGAAGAGCACAGATACGCAGTATTTT
D: -
size: few
V: TRBV12-3/TRBV12-4
J: TRBJ2-3

CDR3: CASSYGAGVRDTQYF
DNA: TGTGCCAGCAGTTACGGAGCGGGAGTCAGAGATACGCAGTATTTT
D: TRBD2
size: -
V: TRBV6-5
J: TRBJ2-3

CDR3: CSVVRESQETQYF
DNA: TGCAGCGTTGTTAGGGAGTCTCAAGAGACCCAGTACTTC
D: -
size: -
V: TRBV29-1
J: TRBJ2-5

CDR3: CSVDLAGVSGNEQFF
DNA: TGCAGCGTTGACCTAGCGGGTGTCTCGGGGAATGAGCAGTTCTTC
D: TRBD2
size: -
V: TRBV29-1
J: TRBJ2-1

CDR3: CASSYSAFATNEKLFF
DNA: TGTGCCAGCAGTTACTCGGCATTCGCAACTAATGAAAAACTGTTTTTT
D: -
size: -
V: TRBV6-5
J: TRBJ1-4

CDR3: CASSLARETSYGYTF
DNA: TGCGCCAGCAGCTTGGCCAGGGAGACCTCCTATGGCTACACCTTC
D: -
size: few
V: TRBV5-1
J: TRBJ1-2

CDR3: CASGPYGLAGETQYF
DNA: TGTGCCAGCGGACCATATGGGCTAGCGGGGGAGACCCAGTACTTC
D: TRBD2
size: -
V: TRBV6-2/TRBV6-3
J: TRBJ2-5

CDR3: CASSSSRMPDTQYF
DNA: TGTGCCAGCAGCTCCTCTAGGATGCCAGATACGCAGTATTTT
D: -
size: few
V: TRBV11-2
J: TRBJ2-3

CDR3: CASSPRDGNSPLHF
DNA: TGCGCCAGCAGCCCCCGGGACGGAAATTCACCCCTCCACTTT
D: -
size: few
V: TRBV4-1
J: TRBJ1-6

CDR3: CSARVFTSGRVAETQYF
DNA: TGCAGTGCTAGAGTTTTCACTAGCGGGAGGGTAGCCGAGACCCAGTACTTC
D: TRBD2
size: -
V: TRBV20-1
J: TRBJ2-5

CDR3: CSATDVGLETQYF
DNA: TGCAGTGCTACCGACGTGGGGCTCGAGACCCAGTACTTC
D: -
size: -
V: TRBV20-1
J: TRBJ2-5

CDR3: CASSQDSASGYEQYF
DNA: TGCGCCAGCAGCCAAGATTCGGCCAGCGGTTACGAGCAGTACTTC
D: -
size: -
V: TRBV4-1
J: TRBJ2-7

CDR3: CASSRIGEKNIQYF
DNA: TGTGCCAGCAGCCGGATCGGAGAGAAAAACATTCAGTACTTC
D: -
size: -
V: TRBV28
J: TRBJ2-4

CDR3: CASSLYGGDGKLFF
DNA: TGCGCCAGCAGCTTGTACGGGGGCGATGGAAAACTGTTTTTT
D: -
size: many
V: TRBV5-1
J: TRBJ1-4

CDR3: CASARVPYEQYF
DNA: TGCGCCAGCGCTCGGGTCCCCTACGAGCAGTACTTC
D: -
size: -
V: TRBV10-2
J: TRBJ2-7

CDR3: CASSQESGGRYGYTF
DNA: TGCGCCAGCAGCCAAGAAAGCGGGGGGAGGTATGGCTACACCTTC
D: -
size: -
V: TRBV4-1
J: TRBJ1-2

CDR3: CASSVQYEQYF
DNA: TGTGCCAGCAGTGTCCAGTACGAGCAGTACTTC
D: -
size: -
V: TRBV25-1
J: TRBJ2-7

CDR3: CASSESSLARTSSYNEQFF
DNA: TGTGCCAGCAGTGAATCGTCCCTAGCGCGGACCAGCTCCTACAATGAGCAGTTCTTC
D: -
size: -
V: TRBV2
J: TRBJ2-1

CDR3: CASSPRRDEQYF
DNA: TGTGCCAGCTCACCAAGGAGGGACGAGCAGTACTTC
D: -
size: few
V: TRBV18
J: TRBJ2-7

CDR3: CASSFGGAMNTEAFF
DNA: TGTGCCAGCAGCTTTGGGGGGGCCATGAACACTGAAGCTTTCTTT
D: -
size: -
V: TRBV7-2
J: TRBJ1-1

CDR3: CASRKAGASDTQYF
DNA: TGTGCCAGCAGGAAAGCGGGAGCTTCAGATACGCAGTATTTT
D: TRBD2
size: few
V: TRBV28
J: TRBJ2-3

CDR3: CASSFRLAGEDTQYF
DNA: TGTGCCAGCAGCTTCCGACTAGCCGGGGAGGATACGCAGTATTTT
D: TRBD2
size: -
V: TRBV7-2
J: TRBJ2-3

CDR3: CATSRDRGWETQYF
DNA: TGTGCCACCAGCAGAGACAGGGGATGGGAGACCCAGTACTTC
D: -
size: -
V: TRBV15
J: TRBJ2-5

CDR3: CASRQTGLASNEQFF
DNA: TGTGCCAGCAGGCAGACGGGACTAGCCTCCAATGAGCAGTTCTTC
D: TRBD2
size: once
V: TRBV11-2
J: TRBJ2-1

CDR3: CSASGMNYGYTF
DNA: TGCAGTGCTAGTGGAATGAACTATGGCTACACCTTC
D: -
size: -
V: TRBV20-1
J: TRBJ1-2

CDR3: CASSLVAGLEGETQYF
DNA: TGTGCCAGCAGTTTAGTAGCGGGACTGGAGGGAGAGACCCAGTACTTC
D: TRBD2
size: few
V: TRBV6-6
J: TRBJ2-5

CDR3: CASSTLGGAAYEQYF
DNA: TGTGCCAGCAGCACCTTAGGGGGGGCGGCCTACGAGCAGTACTTC
D: -
size: -
V: TRBV6-6
J: TRBJ2-7

CDR3: CATSRDTQGASGDNEQFF
DNA: TGTGCCACCAGCAGAGACACCCAGGGGGCTAGCGGGGACAATGAGCAGTTCTTC
D: -
size: -
V: TRBV15
J: TRBJ2-1

CDR3: CASSSGEDRVLSGANVLTF
DNA: TGTGCCAGCAGTAGCGGAGAGGACAGGGTATTGTCTGGGGCCAACGTCCTGACTTTC
D: TRBD1
size: -
V: TRBV7-9
J: TRBJ2-6

CDR3: CASSLGAWGTGDAETQYF
DNA: TGTGCCAGCAGCTTAGGGGCCTGGGGGACAGGGGATGCAGAGACCCAGTACTTC
D: TRBD1
size: few
V: TRBV7-9
J: TRBJ2-5

CDR3: CASSVRVAGSLQNEQFF
DNA: TGTGCCAGCAGTGTACGGGTAGCGGGAAGCTTACAAAATGAGCAGTTCTTC
D: TRBD2
size: -
V: TRBV2
J: TRBJ2-1

CDR3: CASRGTSGSHGEQFF
DNA: TGTGCCAGCAGAGGGACTAGCGGGAGTCACGGTGAGCAGTTCTTC
D: TRBD2
size: -
V: TRBV2
J: TRBJ2-1

CDR3: CASSFAGATGEQYF
DNA: TGTGCCAGCAGTTTTGCGGGAGCGACGGGGGAGCAGTACTTC
D: TRBD2
size: -
V: TRBV28
J: TRBJ2-7

CDR3: CSVGTGGTEAFF
DNA: TGCAGCGTCGGGACCGGAGGCACTGAAGCTTTCTTT
D: -
size: many
V: TRBV29-1
J: TRBJ1-1

CDR3: CASSLRQVAGTEAFF
DNA: TGTGCCAGCAGTCTTCGACAGGTGGCCGGCACTGAAGCTTTCTTT
D: -
size: few
V: TRBV27
J: TRBJ1-1

CDR3: CASSQDLAEGTDTQYF
DNA: TGTGCCAGCAGCCAAGATCTAGCGGAGGGCACAGATACGCAGTATTTT
D: TRBD2
size: -
V: TRBV3-1
J: TRBJ2-3

CDR3: CASSLVGSGGHNEQFF
DNA: TGCGCCAGCAGCTTGGTTGGTAGCGGGGGGCATAATGAGCAGTTCTTC
D: TRBD2
size: few
V: TRBV5-1
J: TRBJ2-1

CDR3: CASSPLPGQGLYEQYF
DNA: TGTGCCAGCAGCCCTCTTCCGGGACAGGGGCTATACGAGCAGTACTTC
D: TRBD1
size: -
V: TRBV7-9
J: TRBJ2-7

CDR3: CASSLLAGGKNIQYF
DNA: TGTGCCAGCAGTTTACTTGCGGGGGGGAAGAACATTCAGTACTTC
D: TRBD2
size: -
V: TRBV27
J: TRBJ2-4

CDR3: CSARDLSGGAINEQFF
DNA: TGCAGTGCTAGAGATCTCAGCGGGGGGGCCATCAATGAGCAGTTCTTC
D: TRBD2
size: -
V: TRBV20-1
J: TRBJ2-1

CDR3: CASNQGYEQYF
DNA: TGTGCCAGCAACCAGGGCTACGAGCAGTACTTC
D: -
size: -
V: TRBV7-2
J: TRBJ2-7

CDR3: CASSSAPPYEQYF
DNA: TGTGCCAGCAGCTCAGCCCCGCCCTACGAGCAGTACTTC
D: -
size: -
V: TRBV11-2
J: TRBJ2-7